Each of the 30 T cell receptor beta chains below was sequenced from the same sample in a study of blood T cell repertoires in COVID-19. Generated by immunoSEQ multiplex PCR, the TCRdb table keeps only in-frame clones and is missing some. The repertoire holds 30,000 to 40,000 clones, with about 90% as singletons. Sequencing was performed on peripheral blood. These receptors were collected from a man aged 60 to 69 with active COVID-19.

A single count supports this clone. V and J are TRBV28 and TRBJ1-4, with 9 bases identical to TRBD1. With 5 bases clipped from V and 4 bases from J, the junction kept 8 bases outside the gene matches. Germline V gene lookup returns CDR1 MDHEN and CDR2 SYDVKM. This CDR3 has 16 amino acids. This chain's CDR3 is CASSQPGTGYNEKLFF. The CDR3 DNA reads as TGTGCCAGCAGTCAACCCGGGACAGGGTATAATGAAAAACTGTTTTTT. The full variable domain, with the rest looked up from reference TRBV28 and TRBJ1-4, is DVKVTQSSRYLVKRTGEKVFLECVQDMDHENMFWYRQDPGLGLRLIYFSYDVKMKEKGDIPEGYSVSREKKERFSLILESASTNQTSMYLCASSQPGTGYNEKLFFGSGTQLSVL.

The chain joins TRBV19 to TRBJ2-7; 8 bases match TRBD1. The CDR3 is 14 amino acids. V shed 4 bases, J shed 3 bases, and the junction held 5 bases outside the gene matches. Germline V gene data show CDR1 as LNHDA and CDR2 as SQIVND (reference sequence). The CDR3 protein is CASSTDRVGYEQYF. CDR3 DNA sequence: TGTGCCAGTAGTACGGACAGGGTAGGCTACGAGCAGTACTTC.

J is TRBJ2-1 and V is TRBV7-8; 7 bases map to TRBD1. Losses at the gene ends were 3 bases for V and 12 bases for J; bases not matched to a gene: 5. The CDR3 runs to 12 residues. The germline V gene encodes CDR1 SGHVS and CDR2 FQNEAQ. The CDR3 reads CASSFQGVGQFF. CDR3 DNA sequence: TGTGCCAGCAGCTTTCAGGGGGTCGGGCAGTTCTTC.

The CDR3 DNA reads TGTGCCAGCAGCCAAGAGGGACTAGTATTTGATGAGCAGTTCTTC. Its translation is CASSQEGLVFDEQFF. The V call is TRBV14, the J call TRBJ2-1; 8 bases fit TRBD2. CDR3 size: 15 residues. V shed 0 bases and J 8 bases; nucleotides not matched to a gene: 6. Germline values: CDR1 SGHDN, CDR2 FVKESK.

The V call is TRBV7-2, the J call TRBJ2-7, with 9 nucleotides matching TRBD1. The V gene's germline CDR1 is SGHTA and CDR2 FQGNSA. The V gene end was trimmed by 2 bases and the J gene end by 3 bases; junction bases not matched to a gene: 5. CDR3 length equals 15 residues. CDR3 sequence (DNA): TGTGCCAGCAGCTTACAACAGGGGGCGGTCTACGAGCAGTACTTC. Protein sequence: CASSLQQGAVYEQYF.

V usage is TRBV18 and J usage is TRBJ2-1, with D possibly TRBD1 on 6 matching bases. V gave up 2 bases and J gave up 0 bases, with 8 bases separating them. The V gene's germline CDR1 is KGHSH and CDR2 LQKENI. This CDR3 has 15 amino acids. The CDR3 reads CASSPWTDSYNEQFF. The CDR3 bases are TGTGCCAGCTCACCATGGACAGACTCCTACAATGAGCAGTTCTTC.

The genes are TRBV15 and TRBJ2-7; possible D gene TRBD2, 6 bases. With 1 base removed from V and 1 base from J, the gap between germline ends came to 11 bases. The germline CDR1 and CDR2 sequences are LNHNV and YYDKDF (reference sequence). CDR3 length: 15 amino acids. CDR3 nucleotides: TGTGCCACCAGCAGAGGCAAGGGACTTTCCTACGAGCAGTACTTC. It encodes CATSRGKGLSYEQYF.

The V call is TRBV24-1, the J call TRBJ1-5; D is undetermined. CDR1 KGHDR and CDR2 SFDVKD come from the germline V gene. V lost 0 bases to trimming and J lost 1 base, with 6 bases between them. The CDR3 loop spans 15 amino acids. For the CDR3, the DNA is TGTGCCACCAGTGATTTGCAACAGAGCAATCAGCCCCAGCATTTT. Its translation: CATSDLQQSNQPQHF.

This clone was observed a single time. The genes are TRBV19 and TRBJ2-5, with TRBD2 matching over 14 bases. The V segment lost 4 bases and the J segment 5 bases; nucleotides outside the gene matches: 3. This CDR3 has 15 amino acids. Germline V gene lookup returns CDR1 LNHDA and CDR2 SQIVND (reference sequence). DNA for the CDR3: TGTGCCAGTAGTAGACTAGCGGGAGGGGGGGAGACCCAGTACTTC. Protein: CASSRLAGGGETQYF.

This clone was counted once. The V gene is TRBV25-1, the J gene TRBJ2-7, with 7 bases identical to TRBD1. The junction had 8 bases not matched to a gene; V was cut back by 6 bases and J by 3 bases. The germline CDR1 and CDR2 sequences are MGHDK and SYGVNS. The CDR3 sequence is 14 residues long. The CDR3: CASSFRGSGYEQYF. CDR3 coding DNA: TGTGCCAGCAGCTTCAGGGGGTCCGGCTACGAGCAGTACTTC.

This rearrangement joins TRBV6-5 to TRBJ1-2, with D maybe TRBD1 (5 bases). This CDR3 has 15 residues. Germline V gene lookup returns CDR1 MNHEY and CDR2 SVGAGI. Trimming took off 5 bases at V and 4 bases at J, with 17 bases between the two ends. The CDR3 DNA sequence: TGTGCCAGCAGTCTCAACAGCGAACAGGTCTATGGCTACACCTTC. Its translation is CASSLNSEQVYGYTF.

The gene calls are TRBV5-1 and TRBJ2-1; 10 bases match TRBD2. Germline V gene lookup returns CDR1 SGHRS and CDR2 YFSETQ. J gave up 2 bases and V 3 bases, and 5 bases lay outside the gene matches. The CDR3 covers 16 residues. This CDR3 is CASSSLAGVPYNEQFF. The CDR3, as DNA: TGCGCCAGCAGCTCGCTAGCGGGAGTACCCTACAATGAGCAGTTCTTC.

This clone has only one observation. The chain combines TRBV5-1 with TRBJ1-1, with D tentatively TRBD1 (5 bases). The CDR3 extends over 14 amino acids. The V gene's germline CDR1 is SGHRS and CDR2 YFSETQ. Between the trimmed V and J ends, which lost 0 bases and 1 base, there was a span of 7 bases. The CDR3 DNA is TGCGCCAGCAGCTTGGTTGGACAGAACACTGAAGCTTTCTTT. Translated: CASSLVGQNTEAFF.

The chain is built from TRBV25-1 and TRBJ1-2, with D uncertain. CDR3 length: 13 amino acids. V dropped 2 bases and J dropped 4 bases, with 8 bases sitting between them. From germline, CDR1 is MGHDK and CDR2 SYGVNS. The CDR3 DNA reads as TGTGCCAGCAGTGAAGGAGGGCTCTATGGCTACACCTTC. Amino acids: CASSEGGLYGYTF.

V is TRBV6-6 and J is TRBJ1-5; perhaps TRBD1 as D (6 bases). Germline lookup yields CDR1 MNHNY and CDR2 SVGAGI (reference sequence). This CDR3 has 14 residues. V lost 7 bases to trimming and J lost 0 bases, with 10 bases between them. The CDR3 protein is CASMTGSSNQPQHF. The CDR3 DNA follows: TGTGCCAGCATGACAGGAAGTAGCAATCAGCCCCAGCATTTT.

The chain carries TRBV5-6 and TRBJ2-7, with D perhaps matching TRBD2 (6 bases). CDR3 length: 14 amino acids. Trimming removed 4 bases at V and 5 bases at J, with 16 bases between. Germline V gives CDR1 SGHDT, CDR2 YYEEEE. CDR3 nucleotide sequence: TGTGCCAGCAGCCGAACCGGGACGGGAGACGAGCAGTACTTC. This codes for CASSRTGTGDEQYF.

The rearrangement joins TRBV28 to TRBJ2-2; the D is unclear. V was shortened by 3 bases and J by 3 bases, with 14 bases between the two germline ends. The CDR3 consists of 16 residues. Germline CDR1 MDHEN, CDR2 SYDVKM. CDR3 nucleotides: TGTGCCAGCAGTTTTGGCCAGATAATGTACACCGGGGAGCTGTTTTTT. Translation gives CASSFGQIMYTGELFF.

V usage is TRBV5-1 and J usage is TRBJ2-1; TRBD2 aligns across 13 bases. The CDR3 loop spans 17 amino acids. Unmatched junction bases numbered 2, after V lost 0 bases and J lost 2 bases. The germline CDR1 and CDR2 sequences are SGHRS and YFSETQ. In DNA, the CDR3 is TGCGCCAGCAGCTTGGAGGGACTAGCGGGAACCTACAATGAGCAGTTCTTC. Encoded protein: CASSLEGLAGTYNEQFF. The full variable domain, in which reference TRBV5-1 and TRBJ2-1 provide the parts outside the CDR3, is KAGVTQTPRYLIKTRGQQVTLSCSPISGHRSVSWYQQTPGQGLQFLFEYFSETQRNKGNFPGRFSGRQFSNSRSEMNVSTLELGDSALYLCASSLEGLAGTYNEQFFGPGTRLTVL.

This clone was counted a single time. The V call is TRBV29-1, the J call TRBJ2-7; D perhaps matches TRBD1 (6 bases). Germline V gene sequence: CDR1 SQVTM, CDR2 ANQGSEA. V was cut by 5 bases and J by 2 bases, with 13 bases left in between. This CDR3 spans 13 amino acids. In DNA, the CDR3 is TGCAGCGTTTCGACCGGGACAACCTACGAGCAGTACTTC. It yields the protein CSVSTGTTYEQYF.

The rearrangement uses TRBV5-1 and TRBJ1-1; 8 bases match TRBD1. The CDR3 sequence is 17 residues long. Losses at the gene ends were 4 bases for V and 0 bases for J; bases not matched to a gene: 11. CDR1 is SGHRS, CDR2 YFSETQ, per germline. The CDR3, as DNA: TGCGCCAGCAGCCCAGTCTACAGGGGGAGGGTGAACACTGAAGCTTTCTTT. It encodes CASSPVYRGRVNTEAFF.

The rearrangement uses TRBV7-9 and TRBJ2-1; TRBD2 might be the D (6 bases). The CDR3 runs 15 residues. Trimming took off 1 base at V and 4 bases at J, with 11 bases between the two ends. Germline V lookup: CDR1 SEHNR, CDR2 FQNEAQ (reference sequence). The CDR3: CASSLVAAFYNEQFF. CDR3 coding DNA: TGTGCCAGCAGCTTAGTAGCGGCCTTTTACAATGAGCAGTTCTTC.

This chain uses TRBV27 with TRBJ2-3; D not certain. Germline V gene sequence: CDR1 MNHEY, CDR2 SMNVEV (reference sequence). The germline V and J ends were trimmed by 2 bases and 0 bases, with 6 bases remaining between them. The CDR3 is made up of 14 amino acids. The CDR3 loop is CASSLELSTDTQYF. In DNA, the CDR3 is TGTGCCAGCAGTTTAGAGTTGAGCACAGATACGCAGTATTTT.

The genes are TRBV24-1 and TRBJ2-3, with D possibly TRBD1 on 7 matching bases. Trimming cost V 5 bases and J 3 bases, with 11 bases left between them. CDR3 length: 14 residues. The germline CDR1 and CDR2 sequences are KGHDR and SFDVKD. The CDR3 DNA is TGTGCCACCAGTGGCTCAGGGGGGACAGATACGCAGTATTTT. It codes for CATSGSGGTDTQYF.

This clone has only one observation. This chain uses TRBV28 with TRBJ2-1; 7 nucleotides line up with TRBD1. The CDR3 loop spans 16 amino acids. Germline V lookup: CDR1 MDHEN, CDR2 SYDVKM. V dropped 6 bases and J dropped 0; count of bases not matched to a gene: 8. The CDR3 region has the DNA TGTGCCAGCAGAGGGGGCACAGAAGTCTCCTACAATGAGCAGTTCTTC. Residues: CASRGGTEVSYNEQFF.

This sequence joins TRBV7-8 and TRBJ2-7, with 12 bases matching TRBD2. CDR1 SGHVS and CDR2 FQNEAQ come from the germline V gene. This CDR3 comprises 19 residues. With V trimmed by 5 bases and J by 2 bases, 16 bases remained unmatched. CDR3: CASSPDSTSGSIWAYEQYF. The CDR3, as DNA: TGTGCCAGCAGCCCGGACTCGACTAGCGGGAGTATTTGGGCCTACGAGCAGTACTTC.

The chain joins TRBV10-3 to TRBJ2-2; 7 positions agree with TRBD1. Germline V gene sequence: CDR1 ENHRY, CDR2 SYGVKD. This CDR3 contains 15 residues. V lost 10 bases, J lost 3 bases, and 11 bases stayed unmatched. The CDR3 spells CANVTGDGDTGELFF. CDR3 DNA: TGTGCCAACGTAACAGGGGACGGAGACACCGGGGAGCTGTTTTTT.

The V and J genes are TRBV11-3 and TRBJ2-1; 8 bases are a match to TRBD1. Germline lookup yields CDR1 SGHNT and CDR2 YENEEA. The CDR3 is 14 residues long. With V trimmed by 4 bases and J by 9 bases, 8 bases remained unmatched. CDR3 DNA: TGTGCCAGCAGCTCCCGGACAGGGCAGGGTGAGCAGTTCTTC. Its translation: CASSSRTGQGEQFF.

The CDR3 spells CASSHGGGDYEQYF. CDR3 bases: TGTGCCAGCAGCCACGGCGGGGGCGACTACGAGCAGTACTTC. The chain joins TRBV3-1 (or the pseudogene TRBV3-2) to TRBJ2-7, with a weak D call TRBD2 (7 bases). V lost 3 bases and J 3 bases, leaving 12 bases between the germline ends. The CDR3 is made up of 14 amino acids. Germline values: CDR1 LGHDT, CDR2 YNNKEL (reference sequence).

The chain employs TRBV27 and TRBJ2-7; weak D call: TRBD2 (6 bases). There are 16 residues in the CDR3. CDR1 is MNHEY, CDR2 SMNVEV, per germline (reference sequence). V was shortened by 3 bases and J by 3 bases, with 18 bases between the two germline ends. The CDR3 region is CASSFSLATYSYEQYF. CDR3 nucleotides: TGTGCCAGCAGTTTCTCTCTAGCGACCTACAGCTACGAGCAGTACTTC.

The chain employs TRBV10-1 and TRBJ2-5, with 12 nucleotides matching TRBD2. This CDR3 comprises 15 residues. The germline V gene has CDR1 WNHNN and CDR2 SYGVQD (reference sequence). The V segment lost 3 bases and the J segment 3 bases; nucleotides outside the gene matches: 2. The CDR3 DNA is TGCGCCAGCAGTGATTGGACTAGCGGGAAAGAGACCCAGTACTTC. Residues: CASSDWTSGKETQYF.